These T cell receptor beta chains were read from a single sample in a study of T cells in localized non-small cell lung cancer. Produced via immunoSEQ multiplex PCR; TCRdb's table is partial and in-frame only. The data contain under 45,000 clones, around 83% of them singletons. The sequences come from PBMCs, collected before any cancer treatment. The origin of the receptors is a man aged 35-69 years with stage II lung adenocarcinoma. CDR3s include the opening cysteine and the closing phenylalanine or tryptophan. A D gene is named only where the DNA matches it firmly. Part of the rows lack a size; the others show once, few, many or a class for expanded clones.

V: TRBV7-2
D: .
J: TRBJ1-6
size: .
CDR3: CASSSRRRSYNSPLHF
DNA: TGTGCCAGCAGCTCCCGGAGGCGGAGCTATAATTCACCCCTCCACTTT

V: TRBV6-6
D: TRBD2
J: TRBJ2-7
size: .
CDR3: CASRSLAGGDYEQYF
DNA: TGTGCCAGCAGGTCACTAGCGGGAGGTGATTACGAGCAGTACTTC

V: TRBV13
D: .
J: TRBJ2-3
size: .
CDR3: CASSLYEVQDTQYF
DNA: TGTGCCAGCAGCTTATACGAGGTACAAGATACGCAGTATTTT

V: TRBV6-5
D: TRBD1
J: TRBJ1-4
size: .
CDR3: CASSYSGQSNEKLFF
DNA: TGTGCCAGCAGTTACTCGGGACAGAGTAATGAAAAACTGTTTTTT

V: TRBV6-5
D: .
J: TRBJ1-1
size: .
CDR3: CASSPLLNTEAFF
DNA: TGTGCCAGCAGCCCCCTCTTGAACACTGAAGCTTTCTTT

V: TRBV27
D: .
J: TRBJ2-7
size: medium-sized
CDR3: CASGGVSYEQYF
DNA: TGTGCCAGCGGGGGCGTCTCCTACGAGCAGTACTTC

V: TRBV19
D: TRBD2
J: TRBJ2-5
size: .
CDR3: CASSTGLAQETQYF
DNA: TGTGCCAGTAGTACGGGACTAGCACAAGAGACCCAGTACTTC

V: TRBV6-1
D: TRBD2
J: TRBJ2-2
size: .
CDR3: CASSAMLAGGAGELFF
DNA: TGTGCCAGCAGTGCGATGCTAGCGGGAGGTGCCGGGGAGCTGTTTTTT

V: TRBV14
D: .
J: TRBJ2-7
size: .
CDR3: CASSQESYEQYF
DNA: TGTGCCAGCAGCCAAGAGAGTTACGAGCAGTACTTC

V: TRBV6-1
D: .
J: TRBJ2-7
size: few
CDR3: CASSEESVVYEQYF
DNA: TGTGCCAGCAGTGAAGAATCGGTGGTCTACGAGCAGTACTTC

V: TRBV14
D: TRBD1
J: TRBJ2-3
size: few
CDR3: CASSLEGQGTTDTQYF
DNA: TGTGCCAGCAGCCTAGAGGGACAGGGGACTACAGATACGCAGTATTTT

V: TRBV9
D: TRBD2
J: TRBJ2-7
size: .
CDR3: CASSPVGVAGGSYEQYF
DNA: TGTGCCAGCAGCCCCGTGGGGGTAGCGGGAGGTTCTTACGAGCAGTACTTC

V: TRBV18
D: .
J: TRBJ2-1
size: .
CDR3: CASSPLPSGGIYNEQFF
DNA: TGTGCCAGCTCACCCCTACCCTCAGGGGGGATCTACAATGAGCAGTTCTTC

V: TRBV27
D: TRBD1
J: TRBJ2-3
size: .
CDR3: CASRWTGATDTQYF
DNA: TGTGCCAGCAGGTGGACAGGGGCCACAGATACGCAGTATTTT

V: TRBV6-1
D: .
J: TRBJ2-5
size: .
CDR3: CASSDASGAVPQWTQYF
DNA: TGTGCCAGCAGTGATGCGTCAGGGGCCGTGCCCCAATGGACCCAGTACTTC

V: TRBV5-1
D: TRBD1
J: TRBJ1-2
size: .
CDR3: CASSPGTAYGYTF
DNA: TGCGCCAGCAGCCCCGGGACAGCTTATGGCTACACCTTC

V: TRBV7-9
D: .
J: TRBJ2-7
size: .
CDR3: CASSLAFGTLNEQYF
DNA: TGTGCCAGCAGCTTAGCTTTCGGGACTCTTAACGAGCAGTACTTC

V: TRBV6-5
D: .
J: TRBJ2-7
size: .
CDR3: CASSYGIWDGSYEQYF
DNA: TGTGCCAGCAGTTACGGTATATGGGACGGGTCCTACGAGCAGTACTTC

V: TRBV9
D: .
J: TRBJ1-6
size: .
CDR3: CASSVSSTVNSPLHF
DNA: TGTGCCAGCAGCGTAAGCTCGACAGTCAATTCACCCCTCCACTTT

V: TRBV27
D: .
J: TRBJ2-2
size: .
CDR3: CASSSTGKGGELFF
DNA: TGTGCCAGCAGTTCAACAGGGAAGGGCGGGGAGCTGTTTTTT

V: TRBV7-9
D: TRBD2
J: TRBJ2-1
size: .
CDR3: CASRIASPRLAGGNYEQFF
DNA: TGTGCCAGCAGGATAGCATCCCCCCGACTAGCGGGAGGGAATTATGAGCAGTTCTTC

V: TRBV11-3
D: TRBD2
J: TRBJ2-5
size: few
CDR3: CASSSLGGTGETQYF
DNA: TGTGCCAGCAGCTCCCTGGGGGGGACTGGAGAGACCCAGTACTTC

V: TRBV5-1
D: .
J: TRBJ2-1
size: .
CDR3: CASGSTGGSYNEQFF
DNA: TGCGCCAGCGGTTCAACCGGGGGCTCCTACAATGAGCAGTTCTTC

V: TRBV28
D: .
J: TRBJ1-5
size: .
CDR3: CASSLIQGFANQPQHF
DNA: TGTGCCAGCAGTTTAATCCAGGGGTTTGCCAATCAGCCCCAGCATTTT

V: TRBV4-2
D: .
J: TRBJ1-2
size: medium-sized
CDR3: CASSQEGGNYGYTF
DNA: TGTGCCAGCAGCCAAGAAGGGGGGAACTATGGCTACACCTTC

V: TRBV9
D: TRBD2
J: TRBJ2-3
size: .
CDR3: CASSENVGLADTQYF
DNA: TGTGCCAGCAGCGAGAATGTGGGACTAGCAGATACGCAGTATTTT

V: TRBV6-5
D: .
J: TRBJ1-1
size: .
CDR3: CASSSGRAAGTEAFF
DNA: TGTGCCAGCAGTTCGGGTCGGGCCGCCGGGACAGAAGCTTTCTTT

V: TRBV5-8
D: TRBD1
J: TRBJ2-7
size: .
CDR3: CASSDPGTGKNEQYF
DNA: TGTGCCAGCAGCGATCCCGGGACAGGGAAAAACGAGCAGTACTTC

V: TRBV6-6
D: .
J: TRBJ2-7
size: .
CDR3: CASSSADPGGTYEQYF
DNA: TGTGCCAGCAGTTCCGCGGACCCCGGGGGAACCTACGAGCAGTACTTC